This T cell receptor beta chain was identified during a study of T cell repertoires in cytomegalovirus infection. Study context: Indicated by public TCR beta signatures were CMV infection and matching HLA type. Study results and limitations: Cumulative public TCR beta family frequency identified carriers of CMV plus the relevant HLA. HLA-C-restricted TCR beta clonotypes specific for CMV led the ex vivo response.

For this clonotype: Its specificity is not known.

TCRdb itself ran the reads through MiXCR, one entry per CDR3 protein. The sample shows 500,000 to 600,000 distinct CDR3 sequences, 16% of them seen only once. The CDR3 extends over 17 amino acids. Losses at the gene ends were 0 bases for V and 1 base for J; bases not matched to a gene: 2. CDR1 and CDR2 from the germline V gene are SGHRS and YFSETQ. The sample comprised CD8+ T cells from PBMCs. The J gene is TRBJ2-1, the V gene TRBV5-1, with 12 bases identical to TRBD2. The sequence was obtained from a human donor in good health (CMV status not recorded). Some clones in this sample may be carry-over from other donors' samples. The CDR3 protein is CASSLASGRASYNEQFF. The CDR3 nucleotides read TGCGCCAGCAGCTTGGCTAGCGGGAGGGCTTCCTACAATGAGCAGTTCTTC.